Below are 22 T cell receptor beta chains sequenced from a single sample in a study of blood T cell repertoires in COVID-19. Sequenced by immunoSEQ multiplex PCR; TCRdb stores in-frame clones only, minus some. The sample includes around 150,000 clones, approximately 86% of them seen just once. Sequencing was carried out using peripheral blood. The receptors stem from a woman in her sixties who had recovered from COVID-19.

The CDR3 DNA follows: TGTGCCAGCAGCTACACCACCGGGACTAGCGGGGGGGGCGAGCAGTACTTC. Translating gives CASSYTTGTSGGGEQYF. This rearrangement joins TRBV28 to TRBJ2-7; 16 bases line up with TRBD2. CDR3 length equals 17 residues. The junction had 11 bases not matched to a gene; V was cut back by 6 bases and J by 6 bases. CDR1 and CDR2 (germline): MDHEN, SYDVKM.

The V gene is TRBV10-3, the J gene TRBJ1-2, with D tentatively TRBD1 (5 bases). CDR1 and CDR2 (germline): ENHRY, SYGVKD. CDR3 length: 13 amino acids. Trimming took 4 bases from V and 2 from J, leaving 8 bases between them. DNA for the CDR3: TGTGCCATCAGTGGACAGCTAAACTATGGCTACACCTTC. Translated: CAISGQLNYGYTF.

The chain employs TRBV7-9 and TRBJ2-1; maybe TRBD1 (6 bases). The V gene's germline CDR1 is SEHNR and CDR2 FQNEAQ (reference sequence). V lost 5 bases, J lost 4 bases, and 15 bases lay in between. The CDR3 loop spans 15 amino acids. CDR3 sequence (DNA): TGTGCCAGCAGCCTACTGGGACAACAATACAATGAGCAGTTCTTC. This encodes CASSLLGQQYNEQFF.

The chain couples TRBV7-2 to TRBJ2-7; 9 positions agree with TRBD1. Germline values: CDR1 SGHTA, CDR2 FQGNSA. The CDR3 totals 15 residues. The J segment lost 1 base and the V segment lost 4 bases, leaving 5 bases of the junction unmatched. The CDR3 spells CASSSRGQGSYEQYF. Here the CDR3 DNA reads TGTGCCAGCAGCTCCCGGGGACAGGGATCCTACGAGCAGTACTTC.

The chain is built from TRBV28 and TRBJ1-2; D not resolved. Germline lookup yields CDR1 MDHEN and CDR2 SYDVKM. V lost 1 base and J 4 bases, leaving 13 bases between the germline ends. The CDR3 is 15 residues long. The CDR3 region has the DNA TGTGCCAGCAGTTTATCGGGGATCCCGGTCTATGGCTACACCTTC. Translating it yields CASSLSGIPVYGYTF.

The chain couples TRBV4-3 to TRBJ2-7, with TRBD1 as a possible D gene (6 bases). The V gene lost 0 bases and the J gene lost 2 bases, with 11 bases spanning the gap. Germline loops: CDR1 LGHNA, CDR2 YSLEER. This CDR3 contains 15 residues. The CDR3 loop is CASSQEAQGTYEQYF. The CDR3 nucleotides read TGCGCCAGCAGCCAAGAGGCACAGGGAACCTACGAGCAGTACTTC.

The chain joins TRBV7-8 to TRBJ2-2; the D gene is possibly TRBD1 (5 bases). CDR1 and CDR2 (germline): SGHVS, FQNEAQ. Trimming left V 3 bases short and J 4 bases short, with 9 bases between. The CDR3 is 14 amino acids. The CDR3 DNA sequence: TGTGCCAGCAGCTTTCAGGGAAGCACCGGGGAGCTGTTTTTT. As protein: CASSFQGSTGELFF.

The chain couples TRBV11-1 to TRBJ1-2; 9 bases are shared with TRBD1. The CDR3 has 14 residues. CDR1 SGHAT and CDR2 FQDESV come from the germline V gene (reference sequence). Germline trimming cut 3 bases from V and 7 bases from J; bases unmatched to any gene: 6. CDR3 nucleotides: TGTGCCAGCAGCTTGGACCCGACAGGGGGTGGCTACACCTTC. As protein: CASSLDPTGGGYTF.

As regards this clone: The same CDR3 can be traced to other DNA sequences in this sample. The chain joins TRBV11-2 to TRBJ1-1, with 10 bases lining up with TRBD1. Per germline, CDR1 SGHAT and CDR2 FQNNGV. The J segment lost 1 base and the V segment lost 1 base, leaving 3 bases of the junction unmatched. The CDR3 length is 16 residues. CDR3 coding DNA: TGTGCCAGCAGCTTAGGGAGGACAGGGGGGAACACTGAAGCTTTCTTT. Its protein product is CASSLGRTGGNTEAFF.

The chain recombines TRBV28 with TRBJ1-2; D perhaps matches TRBD1 (5 bases). Between the trimmed V and J ends, which lost 2 bases and 4 bases, there was a span of 11 bases. The CDR3 extends over 14 amino acids. Germline assignment: CDR1 MDHEN and CDR2 SYDVKM. This chain's CDR3 is CASSLAATVYGYTF. The CDR3 coding sequence is TGTGCCAGCAGTTTAGCTGCGACAGTCTATGGCTACACCTTC.

A word on this clone: The same CDR3 can be traced to other DNA sequences in this sample. V and J are TRBV5-1 and TRBJ2-5, with 9 bases that match TRBD1. CDR1 is SGHRS and CDR2 is YFSETQ in the germline V gene. The CDR3 has 15 residues. Trimming removed 0 bases from V and 2 bases from J; junction bases left unmatched: 2. The CDR3 nucleotides read TGCGCCAGCAGCTTGGCCGGGACAGGGCAAGAGACCCAGTACTTC. Protein: CASSLAGTGQETQYF.

The chain links TRBV5-1 to TRBJ1-4; 8 positions match TRBD1. The length of the CDR3 is 14 residues. Trimming cost V 3 bases and J 10 bases; bases outside gene matches: 8. Germline CDR1 is SGHRS and CDR2 is YFSETQ. CDR3 coding DNA: TGCGCCAGCAGCTCTTCGACAGGGGCGGGAAAACTGTTTTTT. Translated, it gives CASSSSTGAGKLFF.

Here the CDR3 reads CASNNRGAMNTEAFF. The CDR3 bases are TGTGCCAGTAACAACAGGGGTGCCATGAACACTGAAGCTTTCTTT. V is TRBV19 and J is TRBJ1-1; 7 bases agree with TRBD1. The germline V gene encodes CDR1 LNHDA and CDR2 SQIVND (reference sequence). The CDR3 loop spans 15 amino acids. J gave up 0 bases and V 7 bases, and 8 bases lay outside the gene matches. Drawing the rest from reference TRBV19 and TRBJ1-1, the complete variable domain is DGGITQSPKYLFRKEGQNVTLSCEQNLNHDAMYWYRQDPGQGLRLIYYSQIVNDFQKGDIAEGYSVSREKKESFPLTVTSAQKNPTAFYLCASNNRGAMNTEAFFGQGTRLTVV.

The chain couples TRBV15 to TRBJ1-2, with D tentatively TRBD1 (6 bases). The CDR3 totals 14 residues. Germline values: CDR1 LNHNV, CDR2 YYDKDF (reference sequence). V gave up 0 bases and J gave up 7 bases, with 12 bases separating them. CDR3 nucleotides: TGTGCCACCAGCAGAGATCTCACAGGGACTGGCTACACCTTC. Its protein product is CATSRDLTGTGYTF.

V and J are TRBV18 and TRBJ1-4; no reliable D call. Trimming left V 4 bases short and J 8 bases short, with 11 bases between. Germline V gives CDR1 KGHSH, CDR2 LQKENI. There are 13 residues in the CDR3. CDR3 bases: TGTGCCAGCTCACGTGACAAAAACGAAAAACTGTTTTTT. It translates to CASSRDKNEKLFF.

This chain links TRBV6-5 with TRBJ2-2, with 7 nucleotides matching TRBD1. Losses at the gene ends were 5 bases for V and 5 bases for J; bases not matched to a gene: 5. Germline values: CDR1 MNHEY, CDR2 SVGAGI. There are 14 residues in the CDR3. CDR3 in amino acids: CASSHTGETGELFF. CDR3 bases: TGTGCCAGCAGTCATACAGGGGAGACCGGGGAGCTGTTTTTT.

This rearrangement joins TRBV28 to TRBJ1-2, with no clear D. V shed 3 bases and J shed 4 bases, with 12 bases lying between them. Germline V gene data show CDR1 as MDHEN and CDR2 as SYDVKM. The CDR3 extends over 14 amino acids. The CDR3 nucleotides read TGTGCCAGCAGTTTTGGGCAGGCGAGCTATGGCTACACCTTC. This codes for CASSFGQASYGYTF.

J is TRBJ1-2 and V is TRBV27; 8 nucleotides align to TRBD1. The junction had 14 bases not matched to a gene; V was cut back by 7 bases and J by 4 bases. The CDR3 covers 16 residues. Germline CDR1 is MNHEY and CDR2 is SMNVEV (reference sequence). CDR3 sequence reads: CASTSILDRVGYGYTF. CDR3 coding DNA: TGTGCCAGCACCTCGATCTTGGACAGGGTGGGCTATGGCTACACCTTC.

This clone was counted between two and nine times. J is TRBJ1-6 and V is TRBV5-1; a possible D gene is TRBD1 (5 bases). CDR3 length: 16 residues. V was trimmed by 4 bases and J by 0 bases, leaving 11 bases between them. The germline V gene encodes CDR1 SGHRS and CDR2 YFSETQ. The CDR3 region has the DNA TGCGCCAGCAGCCCGGAGGGGAGCTCCTATAATTCACCCCTCCACTTT. Translation gives CASSPEGSSYNSPLHF.

V gene TRBV25-1 combines with J gene TRBJ1-1; a weak D match, TRBD1 (6 bases). The CDR3 is 15 residues long. The germline V gene has CDR1 MGHDK and CDR2 SYGVNS. The V gene lost 0 bases and the J gene lost 4 bases, with 12 bases spanning the gap. The CDR3 loop is CASSEYDPGVTEAFF. The CDR3 DNA reads TGTGCCAGCAGTGAATATGACCCAGGGGTCACTGAAGCTTTCTTT.

This clone was seen only a few times. The rearrangement uses TRBV5-6 and TRBJ1-4; 10 positions agree with TRBD1. CDR3 length: 14 amino acids. Germline lookup yields CDR1 SGHDT and CDR2 YYEEEE. The V gene end was trimmed by 3 bases and the J gene end by 7 bases; junction bases not matched to a gene: 3. In nucleotides, the CDR3 is TGTGCCAGCAGCTCGACAGGGGGCTTTGAAAAACTGTTTTTT. This codes for CASSSTGGFEKLFF.

This clone has only one observation. This rearrangement joins TRBV15 to TRBJ1-1; TRBD1 matches at 10 bases. V dropped 3 bases and J dropped 8; count of bases not matched to a gene: 3. Germline V gene data show CDR1 as LNHNV and CDR2 as YYDKDF (reference sequence). The CDR3 is 13 residues long. DNA for the CDR3: TGTGCCACCAGCAGGACAGGGGGCATGGAAGCTTTCTTT. Translating gives CATSRTGGMEAFF.